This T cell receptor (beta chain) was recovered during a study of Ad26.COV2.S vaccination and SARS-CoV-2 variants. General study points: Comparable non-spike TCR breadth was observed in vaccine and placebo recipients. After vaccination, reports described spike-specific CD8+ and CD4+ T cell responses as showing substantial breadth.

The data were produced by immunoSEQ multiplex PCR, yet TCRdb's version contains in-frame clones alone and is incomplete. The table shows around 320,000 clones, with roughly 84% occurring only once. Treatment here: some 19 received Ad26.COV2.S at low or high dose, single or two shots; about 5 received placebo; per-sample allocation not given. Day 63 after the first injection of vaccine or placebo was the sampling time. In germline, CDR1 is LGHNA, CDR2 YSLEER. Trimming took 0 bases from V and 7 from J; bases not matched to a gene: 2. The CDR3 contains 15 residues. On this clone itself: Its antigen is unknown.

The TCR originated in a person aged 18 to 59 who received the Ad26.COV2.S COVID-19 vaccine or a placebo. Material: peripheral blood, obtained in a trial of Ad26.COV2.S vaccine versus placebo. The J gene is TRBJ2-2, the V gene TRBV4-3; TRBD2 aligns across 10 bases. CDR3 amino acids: CASSQEASGSGELFF. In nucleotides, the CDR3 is TGCGCCAGCAGCCAAGAGGCTAGCGGGAGCGGGGAGCTGTTTTTT.